Listed below are T cell receptor beta chains from one sample, sequenced in a study of shared clonotypes between healthy human individuals. Some clones are missing from TCRdb's copy, which holds only in-frame ones; the method was immunoSEQ multiplex PCR. The top ten hold less than 0.15% of the sample, which has 2 million to 2.5 million clones, 90% to 96% seen once. Input material: naive CD4+ T cells sorted from blood. The receptors originated from a man aged 18 to 29 in good health. Each CDR3 is given with its conserved first and last residue. Where a row states a size, it is once, few, many or the class of an expanded clone; other rows omit it.

size: -
length: 14
V: TRBV7-9
CDR3: CASSSQGGKNIQYF

size: -
length: 15
V: TRBV6-1
CDR3: CASEPTGDSNQPQHF

size: -
length: 13
V: TRBV19
CDR3: CASIPEFPGELFF

size: -
length: 15
V: TRBV30
CDR3: CAWSVRRAGDQPQHF

size: -
length: 14
V: TRBV15
CDR3: CATRRAGGDEKLFF

size: -
length: 21
V: TRBV14
CDR3: CASSQVRSSGSGRDRKDTQYF

size: -
length: 13
V: TRBV10-2
CDR3: CASSGQVNSPLHF

size: -
length: 13
V: TRBV7-6
CDR3: CASSLQARNEQFF

size: -
length: 11
V: TRBV20-1
CDR3: CNILRATEAFF

size: -
length: 14
V: TRBV7-2
CDR3: CASSSIYLTDTQYF

size: -
length: 13
V: TRBV6-5
CDR3: CASSYYQGGTLVF

size: -
length: 16
V: TRBV5-4
CDR3: CASSRNGQGNNEKLFF

size: -
length: 16
V: TRBV4-1
CDR3: CASSQDLLAGSYEQYF

size: -
length: 15
V: TRBV5-1
CDR3: CASSLVTGGSGGYTF

size: -
length: 15
V: TRBV18
CDR3: CASSPTGGLGETQYF

size: -
length: 16
V: TRBV30
CDR3: CAWSNRDRGSTDTQYF

size: -
length: 14
V: TRBV7-2
CDR3: CASSLSVRNTEAFF

size: -
length: 13
V: TRBV12-2
CDR3: CASLVQGNQPQHF

size: -
length: 15
V: TRBV6-6
CDR3: CASSSGLATFYEQYF

size: -
length: 13
V: TRBV14
CDR3: CASRDSLRTEAFF

size: -
length: 14
V: TRBV6-1
CDR3: CASKGTENTGELFF

size: -
length: 13
V: TRBV7-8
CDR3: CASSFGQAGGYTF

size: -
length: 16
V: TRBV27
CDR3: CASSPIKIGYNSPLHF

size: -
length: 14
V: TRBV11-2
CDR3: CASSSGLAGERQYF

size: once
length: 16
V: TRBV5-1
CDR3: CASSLRLGQVHNEQFF

size: -
length: 16
V: TRBV5-4
CDR3: CASSTTGRTSTDTQYF

size: -
length: 15
V: TRBV6-6
CDR3: CASSPPRDRPVPQHF